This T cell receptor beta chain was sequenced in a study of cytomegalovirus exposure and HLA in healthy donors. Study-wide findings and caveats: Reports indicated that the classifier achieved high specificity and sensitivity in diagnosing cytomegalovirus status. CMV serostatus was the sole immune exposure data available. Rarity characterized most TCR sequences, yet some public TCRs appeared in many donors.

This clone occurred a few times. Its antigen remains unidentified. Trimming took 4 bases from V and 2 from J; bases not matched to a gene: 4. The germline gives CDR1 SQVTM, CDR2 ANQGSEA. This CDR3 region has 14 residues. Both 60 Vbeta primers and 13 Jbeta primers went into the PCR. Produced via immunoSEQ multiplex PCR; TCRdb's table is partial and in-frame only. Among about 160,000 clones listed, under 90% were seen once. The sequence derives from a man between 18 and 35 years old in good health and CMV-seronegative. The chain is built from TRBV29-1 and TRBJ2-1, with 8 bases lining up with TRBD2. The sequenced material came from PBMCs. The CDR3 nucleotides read TGCAGCGTTGTTCCAGCGGGAGCCTACAATGAGCAGTTCTTC. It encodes CSVVPAGAYNEQFF.